A single sample is the source of the 3 T cell receptor beta chains below, sequenced in a study of metastatic and nonmetastatic thyroid tumors. TCRdb called clones again from the PCR reads with MiXCR. The sample contains fewer than 12,000 clones, 25% to 35% of which appear only once. No treatment of any kind had been given to any patient before thyroid surgery. The sequencing input was tumor tissue. The receptors stem from a male donor with papillary thyroid cancer or a benign thyroid nodule (not recorded which). Some clones in this sample may be carry-over from other donors' samples.

Regarding this clone: The conserved final phenylalanine or tryptophan is absent from the CDR3, which likely points to a read error. Because the CDR3's place on the DNA is in doubt, the DNA is left out and the CDR3 is given as listed by TCRdb. This rearrangement joins TRBV19 to TRBJ1-1; the table assigns TRBD1, which was not confirmed against the DNA. The CDR3 comprises 11 residues, both ends counted. CDR1 is LNHDA and CDR2 is SQIVND in the germline V gene (reference sequence). CDR3 protein: CARITLDGGDE.

This clone has at least ten counts. A much larger clone is a single base away; this may be a read error. The CDR3 region is CAGSYGQGGTEAFF. The CDR3 nucleotides are TGTGCCGGCAGTTACGGACAGGGGGGCACTGAAGCTTTCTTT. This chain uses TRBV6-6 with TRBJ1-1; TRBD1 matches 10 bases. Germline CDR1 is MNHNY and CDR2 is SVGAGI (reference sequence). The CDR3 runs to 14 residues.

Sample share makes this clone medium-sized. J is TRBJ1-2 and V is TRBV27, with TRBD1 identical over 7 bases. The J segment lost 4 bases and the V segment lost 4 bases, leaving 15 bases of the junction unmatched. Germline loops: CDR1 MNHEY, CDR2 SMNVEV (reference sequence). This CDR3 is 17 amino acids long. The CDR3 nucleotides read TGTGCCAGCAGTTCAAGGGGAACAGGGGTCTTTGCCTATGGCTACACCTTC. It codes for CASSSRGTGVFAYGYTF.